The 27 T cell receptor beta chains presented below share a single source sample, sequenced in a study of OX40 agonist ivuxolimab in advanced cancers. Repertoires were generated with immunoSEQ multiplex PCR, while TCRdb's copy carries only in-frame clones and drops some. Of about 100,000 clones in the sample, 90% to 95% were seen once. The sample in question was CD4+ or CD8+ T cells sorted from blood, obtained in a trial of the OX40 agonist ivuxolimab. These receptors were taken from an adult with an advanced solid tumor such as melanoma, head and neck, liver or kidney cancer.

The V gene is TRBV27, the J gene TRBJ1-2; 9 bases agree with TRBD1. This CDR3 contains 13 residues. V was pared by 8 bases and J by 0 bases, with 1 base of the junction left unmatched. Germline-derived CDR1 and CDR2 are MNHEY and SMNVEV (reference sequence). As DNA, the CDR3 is TGTGCCAGCGGACAGGGGCCTAACTATGGCTACACCTTC. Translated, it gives CASGQGPNYGYTF.

CDR3 DNA: TGTGCCAGCAGCTTAGATTCTATTAGCGGGACTACACAAGAGACCCAGTACTTC. It translates to CASSLDSISGTTQETQYF. The rearrangement joins TRBV11-3 to TRBJ2-5; 8 positions match TRBD2. The CDR3 spans 18 residues. V lost 0 bases and J lost 2; bases outside the gene matches: 11. The V gene's germline CDR1 is SGHNT and CDR2 YENEEA.

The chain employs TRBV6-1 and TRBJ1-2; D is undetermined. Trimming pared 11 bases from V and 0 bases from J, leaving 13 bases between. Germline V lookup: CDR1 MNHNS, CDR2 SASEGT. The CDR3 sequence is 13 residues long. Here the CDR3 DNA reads TGTGCCGGGAGTGCGGGAGCTAACTATGGCTACACCTTC. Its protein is CAGSAGANYGYTF.

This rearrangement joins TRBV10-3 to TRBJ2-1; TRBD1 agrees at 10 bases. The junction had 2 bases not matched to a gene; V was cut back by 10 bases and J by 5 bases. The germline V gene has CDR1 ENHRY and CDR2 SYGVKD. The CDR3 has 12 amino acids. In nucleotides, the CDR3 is TGTGCCACGGGACAGGGGAACAATGAGCAGTTCTTC. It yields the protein CATGQGNNEQFF.

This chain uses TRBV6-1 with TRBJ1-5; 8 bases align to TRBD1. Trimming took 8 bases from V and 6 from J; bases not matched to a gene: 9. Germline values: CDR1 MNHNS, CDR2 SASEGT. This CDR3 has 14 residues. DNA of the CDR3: TGTGCCAGCGTAGGACAGGGAGGGAGTCAGCCCCAGCATTTT. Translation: CASVGQGGSQPQHF.

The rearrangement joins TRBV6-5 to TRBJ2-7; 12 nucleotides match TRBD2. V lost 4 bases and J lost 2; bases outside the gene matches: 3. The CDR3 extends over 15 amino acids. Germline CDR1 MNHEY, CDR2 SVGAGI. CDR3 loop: CASSSGLAGTYEQYF. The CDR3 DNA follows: TGTGCCAGCAGTTCGGGACTAGCGGGTACCTACGAGCAGTACTTC.

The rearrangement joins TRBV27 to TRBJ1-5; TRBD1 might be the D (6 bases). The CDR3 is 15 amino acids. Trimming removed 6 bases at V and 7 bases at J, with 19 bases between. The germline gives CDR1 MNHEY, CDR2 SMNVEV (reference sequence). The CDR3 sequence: CASRPRSTGGQPQHF. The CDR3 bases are TGTGCCAGCAGGCCCCGGTCGACAGGTGGGCAGCCCCAGCATTTT.

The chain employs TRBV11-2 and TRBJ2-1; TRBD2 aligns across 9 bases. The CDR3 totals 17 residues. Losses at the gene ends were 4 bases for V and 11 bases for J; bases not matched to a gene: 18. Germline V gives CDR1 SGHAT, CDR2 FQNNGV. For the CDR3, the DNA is TGTGCCAGCAGCTCGCCTCCGGGGGGGCTAGCGGGAATCAAGCAGTTCTTC. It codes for CASSSPPGGLAGIKQFF.

CDR3 loop: CASSYSGGLYNEQFF. As DNA, the CDR3 is TGTGCCAGCAGTTATTCGGGGGGCCTTTACAATGAGCAGTTCTTC. J is TRBJ2-1 and V is TRBV28; D perhaps matches TRBD2 (7 bases). Germline CDR1 MDHEN, CDR2 SYDVKM. V lost 4 bases to trimming and J lost 4 bases, with 14 bases between them. The CDR3 extends over 15 amino acids.

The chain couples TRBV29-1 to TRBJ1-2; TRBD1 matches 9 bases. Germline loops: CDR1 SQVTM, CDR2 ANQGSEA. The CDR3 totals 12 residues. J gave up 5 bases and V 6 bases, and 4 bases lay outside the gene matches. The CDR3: CSVRDRAYGYTF. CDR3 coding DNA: TGCAGCGTCCGGGACAGGGCATATGGCTACACCTTC. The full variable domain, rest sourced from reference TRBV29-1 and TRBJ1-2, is SAVISQKPSRDICQRGTSLTIQCQVDSQVTMMFWYRQQPGQSLTLIATANQGSEATYESGFVIDKFPISRPNLTFSTLTVSNMSPEDSSIYLCSVRDRAYGYTFGSGTRLTVV.

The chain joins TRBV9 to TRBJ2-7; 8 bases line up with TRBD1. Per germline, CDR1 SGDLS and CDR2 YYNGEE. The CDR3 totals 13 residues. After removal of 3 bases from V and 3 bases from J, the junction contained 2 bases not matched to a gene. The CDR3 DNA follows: TGTGCCAGCAGCGCGGGGACAGGCTACGAGCAGTACTTC. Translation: CASSAGTGYEQYF. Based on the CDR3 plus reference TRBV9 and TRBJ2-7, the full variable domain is DSGVTQTPKHLITATGQRVTLRCSPRSGDLSVYWYQQSLDQGLQFLIQYYNGEERAKGNILERFSAQQFPDLHSELNLSSLELGDSALYFCASSAGTGYEQYFGPGTRLTVT.

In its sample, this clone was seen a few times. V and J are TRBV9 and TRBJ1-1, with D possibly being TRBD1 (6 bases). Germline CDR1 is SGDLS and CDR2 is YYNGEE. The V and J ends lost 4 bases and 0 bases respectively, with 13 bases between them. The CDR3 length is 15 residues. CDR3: CASSPKGDLNTEAFF. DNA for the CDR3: TGTGCCAGCAGCCCCAAGGGGGATCTGAACACTGAAGCTTTCTTT.

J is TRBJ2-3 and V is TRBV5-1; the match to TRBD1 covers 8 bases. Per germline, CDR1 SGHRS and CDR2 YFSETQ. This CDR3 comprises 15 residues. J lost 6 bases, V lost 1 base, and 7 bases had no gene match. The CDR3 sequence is CASSLKQGAFDTQYF. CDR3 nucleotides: TGCGCCAGCAGCTTGAAGCAGGGGGCGTTTGATACGCAGTATTTT.

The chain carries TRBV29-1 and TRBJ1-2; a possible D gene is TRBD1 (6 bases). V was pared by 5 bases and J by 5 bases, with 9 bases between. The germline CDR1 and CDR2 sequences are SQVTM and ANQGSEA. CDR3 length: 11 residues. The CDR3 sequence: CSVLGGYGYTF. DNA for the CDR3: TGCAGCGTTTTAGGGGGTTATGGCTACACCTTC.

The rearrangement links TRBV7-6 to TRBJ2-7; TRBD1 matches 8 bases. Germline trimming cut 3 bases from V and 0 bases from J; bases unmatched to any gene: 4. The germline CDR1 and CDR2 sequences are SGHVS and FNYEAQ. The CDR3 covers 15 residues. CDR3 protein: CASSFGQGGSYEQYF. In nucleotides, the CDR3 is TGTGCCAGCAGCTTCGGACAGGGAGGCTCCTACGAGCAGTACTTC.

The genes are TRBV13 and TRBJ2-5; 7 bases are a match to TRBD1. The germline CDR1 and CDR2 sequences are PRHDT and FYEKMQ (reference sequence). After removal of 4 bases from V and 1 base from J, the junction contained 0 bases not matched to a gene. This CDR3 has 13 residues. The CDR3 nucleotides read TGTGCCAGCAGCTCAGGGGGCCAAGAGACCCAGTACTTC. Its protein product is CASSSGGQETQYF.

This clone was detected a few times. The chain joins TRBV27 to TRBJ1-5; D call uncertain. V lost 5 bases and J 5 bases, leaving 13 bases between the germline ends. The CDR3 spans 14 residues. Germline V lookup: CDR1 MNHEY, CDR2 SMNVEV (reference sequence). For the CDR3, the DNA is TGTGCCAGCAGTATTTCTCGGGCGGATCAGCCCCAGCATTTT. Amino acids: CASSISRADQPQHF.

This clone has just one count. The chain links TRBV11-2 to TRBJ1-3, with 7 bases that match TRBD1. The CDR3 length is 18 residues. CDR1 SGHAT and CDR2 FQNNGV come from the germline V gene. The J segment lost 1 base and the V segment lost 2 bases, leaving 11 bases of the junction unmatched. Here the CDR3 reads CASSLMRGPVGSGNTIYF. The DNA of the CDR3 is TGTGCCAGCAGCTTAATGAGGGGGCCGGTGGGATCTGGAAACACCATATATTTT.

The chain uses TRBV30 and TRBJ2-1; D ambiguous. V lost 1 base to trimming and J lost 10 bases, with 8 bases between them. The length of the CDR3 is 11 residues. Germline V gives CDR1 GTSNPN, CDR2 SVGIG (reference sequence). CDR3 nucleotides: TGTGCCTGGAGTGCCCCCGGGGAGCAGTTCTTC. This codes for CAWSAPGEQFF.

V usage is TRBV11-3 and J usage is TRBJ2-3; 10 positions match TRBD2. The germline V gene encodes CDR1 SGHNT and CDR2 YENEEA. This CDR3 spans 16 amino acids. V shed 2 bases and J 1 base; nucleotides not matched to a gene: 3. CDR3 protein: CASSLLAGAGTDTQYF. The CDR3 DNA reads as TGTGCCAGCAGCTTACTAGCGGGAGCTGGCACAGATACGCAGTATTTT.

CDR3 sequence reads: CASSSGNYGYTF. The CDR3 DNA sequence: TGTGCCAGCAGTTCAGGGAACTATGGCTACACCTTC. The chain employs TRBV27 and TRBJ1-2; tentative D call: TRBD1 (5 bases). Germline V gene lookup returns CDR1 MNHEY and CDR2 SMNVEV (reference sequence). The CDR3 is 12 residues long. Deletions cut 4 bases from V and 2 bases from J, with 5 bases between.

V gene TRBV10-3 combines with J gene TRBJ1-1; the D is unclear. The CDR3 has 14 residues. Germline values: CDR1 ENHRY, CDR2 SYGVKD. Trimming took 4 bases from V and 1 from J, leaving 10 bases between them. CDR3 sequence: CAISAGGGNTEAFF. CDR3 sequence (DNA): TGTGCCATCAGTGCTGGAGGAGGGAACACTGAAGCTTTCTTT.

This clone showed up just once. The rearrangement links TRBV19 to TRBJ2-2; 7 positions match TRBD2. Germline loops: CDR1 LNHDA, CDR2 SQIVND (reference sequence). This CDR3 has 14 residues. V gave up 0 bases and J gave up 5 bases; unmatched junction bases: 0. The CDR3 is CASSIDGGTGELFF. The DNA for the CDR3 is TGTGCCAGTAGTATAGACGGGGGGACCGGGGAGCTGTTTTTT.

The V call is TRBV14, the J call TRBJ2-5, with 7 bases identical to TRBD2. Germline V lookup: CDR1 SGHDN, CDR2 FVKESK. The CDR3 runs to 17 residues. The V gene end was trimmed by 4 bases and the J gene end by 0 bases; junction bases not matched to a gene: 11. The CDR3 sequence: CASSPTPLLANQETQYF. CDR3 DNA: TGTGCCAGCAGCCCTACCCCTCTACTAGCGAACCAAGAGACCCAGTACTTC.

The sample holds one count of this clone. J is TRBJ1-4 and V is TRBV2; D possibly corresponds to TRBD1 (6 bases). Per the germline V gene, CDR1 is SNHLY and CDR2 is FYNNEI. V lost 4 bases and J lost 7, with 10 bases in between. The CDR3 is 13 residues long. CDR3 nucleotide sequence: TGTGCCAGCAGTGCGACAGGTTTTGAAAAACTGTTTTTT. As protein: CASSATGFEKLFF. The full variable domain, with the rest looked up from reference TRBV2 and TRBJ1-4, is EPEVTQTPSHQVTQMGQEVILRCVPISNHLYFYWYRQILGQKVEFLVSFYNNEISEKSEIFDDQFSVERPDGSNFTLKIRSTKLEDSAMYFCASSATGFEKLFFGSGTQLSVL.

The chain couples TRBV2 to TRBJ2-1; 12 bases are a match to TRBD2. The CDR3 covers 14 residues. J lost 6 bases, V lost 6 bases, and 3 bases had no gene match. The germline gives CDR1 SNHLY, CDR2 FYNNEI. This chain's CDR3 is CASRLAGGLNEQFF. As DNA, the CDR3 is TGTGCCAGCAGACTAGCGGGAGGCCTCAATGAGCAGTTCTTC.

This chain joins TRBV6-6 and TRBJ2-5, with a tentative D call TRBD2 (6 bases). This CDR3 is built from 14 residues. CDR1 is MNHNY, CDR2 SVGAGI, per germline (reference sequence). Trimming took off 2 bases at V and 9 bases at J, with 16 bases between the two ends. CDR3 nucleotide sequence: TGTGCCAGCAGTTACGGAGGGCCTGCAGGTTCCCAGTACTTC. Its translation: CASSYGGPAGSQYF.